This TCR beta chain was sequenced in a study of CXCR3-negative and CXCR3-positive naive CD8 T cells (dated by TCRdb to the late 2010s). Describing the broader study: In total, about 140 million TRB reads were obtained, or roughly 1.5 +/- 0.3 million reads per library. Diversity and physicochemical repertoire analyses covered approximately 10 donors pooled from two independent experiments. For the TRBV-TRBJ cluster analysis, the naive subsets came from a handful of donors, while the memory cells came from 3 donors. On the study overall, not on this receptor specifically: Both naive subsets had comparably high repertoire diversity, while memory CD8+ T cells had much lower repertoire diversity. Similar TRBV-TRBJ usage was shown by naive CXCR3-negative and CXCR3-positive cells from the same donor, whereas distinct patterns were shown by memory cells. Surface CD5, linked to self-reactivity in mice, was comparable between naive subsets; TCR interaction strength was therefore also inferred from TRB CDR3 physicochemical properties. Freshly isolated PBMCs were used for most assays because CXCR3 expression went down partially after cryopreservation. Compared with CXCR3-negative naive cells, CXCR3-positive naive cells had TRB CDR3s with higher hydrophobicity (lower Kidera factor 4), lower energy, and higher strength and volume indices.

Frequency classes this clonotype as medium-sized (0.01 to 0.1%); no count is given. Its antigen remains unidentified. The germline V gene (reference sequence) supplies CDR1 DFQATT and CDR2 SNEGSKA. The CDR3 numbers 14 residues from cysteine through phenylalanine. DNA is not recorded here. The sample was run on a NextSeq 550. The Human TCR Profiling Kit (MiLaboratory) was used to prepare UMI-labeled 5' RACE TRB cDNA libraries. cDNA synthesis used the entire amount of extracted RNA, and PCR amplification then used the entire amount of cDNA produced. Libraries were prepared in parallel using an identical number of PCR cycles. The source study handled its data this way. About 48,000 +/- 9,800 unique UMI-labeled TRB cDNA molecules per library were extracted with MIGEC and MiXCR, with at least two reads per UMI required. On average, each library contained 40,000 +/- 10,000 functional in-frame TRB CDR3 nucleotide clonotypes without stop codons. After downsampling to 5000 UMI-labeled TRB molecules per sample, diversity metrics such as normalized Shannon-Wiener and Chao1 were calculated in VDJtools. For the central five CDR3 residues, VDJtools calculated physicochemical properties weighted by clonotype size, namely interaction energy, strength, volume and Kidera factor 4. TCRdb reprocessed the reads and assigns one entry to each CDR3 protein sequence, leaving out DNA. The V and J calls were determined by TCRdb, not by the authors. The table for this sample records about 2,700 distinct CDR3 sequences. Together, the top ten hold roughly 2% of the sample.

Each CD8+ T cell subset was flow-sorted in triplicate, with approximately 300,000 cells per subset placed directly into RLT lysis buffer. To exclude memory contaminants, naive CD8+ T cells were stringently defined as CD45RO-CCR7+CD27+CD95-. Using standard density gradient centrifugation, peripheral blood mononuclear cells were isolated from buffy coats. Naive CXCR3-negative and CXCR3-positive CD8+ T cells were flow-sorted on a FACSAria III. Total RNA was extracted from sorted cells with an RNeasy Mini Kit. The sample was naive CXCR3+ CD8+ T cells from blood. The cell subset or site label, as the study defines it: CD45RO-CCR7+CD27+CD95- naive CD8+ T cells expressing CXCR3 (TNR3+). The receptor comes from a human donor in good health. Some clones in this sample may be carry-over from other donors' samples. The chain is encoded by TRBV20-1 joined to TRBJ1-1. The CDR3 region: CSASNRVGNTEAFF.